A single sample is the source of the 16 T cell receptor beta chains below, sequenced in a study of CD8+CD57+ T cells in acquired aplastic anemia. All patients picked for sequencing had shown, by flow cytometry, an expansion of CD8+CD57+ cells. Genomic DNA, the template, was used for profiling of the TCR beta VDJ and CDR3. From the reads, TCRdb called clonotypes with MiXCR, one entry per CDR3 protein. The table lists 150,000 to 200,000 distinct CDR3 sequences, roughly 48% of them singletons, with approximately 3% in the top ten. Material for sequencing was sorted CD4+, CD8+, or CD8+CD57+ T cells (not recorded which) from PBMCs. These receptors were collected from a human donor with aplastic anemia.

This clonotype was seen a handful of times. V is TRBV5-4 and J is TRBJ2-7; a weak D match, TRBD2 (6 bases). The germline V and J ends were trimmed by 7 bases and 4 bases, with 18 bases remaining between them. The length of the CDR3 is 14 residues. CDR1 is SGHNT and CDR2 is YYREEE in the germline V gene (reference sequence). CDR3 loop: CASAGTNGTYEQYF. The CDR3 DNA reads as TGTGCCAGCGCGGGAACTAACGGGACTTACGAGCAGTACTTC. Complete variable domain (other parts from reference TRBV5-4 and TRBJ2-7): ETGVTQSPTHLIKTRGQQVTLRCSSQSGHNTVSWYQQALGQGPQFIFQYYREEENGRGNFPPRFSGLQFPNYSSELNVNALELDDSALYLCASAGTNGTYEQYFGPGTRLTVT.

This chain connects TRBV13 to TRBJ2-2; TRBD2 matches at 11 bases. Germline-derived CDR1 and CDR2 are PRHDT and FYEKMQ (reference sequence). The ends lost 4 bases at V and 14 bases at J; junction bases unmatched: 3. The CDR3 totals 12 residues. CDR3 sequence reads: CASSYSGGALFF. CDR3 coding DNA: TGTGCCAGCAGCTATAGCGGGGGGGCCCTGTTTTTT.

The V gene is TRBV2, the J gene TRBJ2-7; D gene uncertain. Trimming stripped 5 bases from V and 0 bases from J, with 8 bases between. The CDR3 spans 13 residues. The germline V gene encodes CDR1 SNHLY and CDR2 FYNNEI. The CDR3 protein is CASSYPGSYEQYF. The CDR3 DNA is TGTGCCAGCAGTTACCCTGGCTCCTACGAGCAGTACTTC.

The chain has TRBV19 and TRBJ2-5; TRBD1 might be the D (7 bases). Germline-derived CDR1 and CDR2 are LNHDA and SQIVND (reference sequence). Trimming removed 10 bases from V and 5 bases from J, with 11 bases in between. The CDR3 loop spans 11 amino acids. The CDR3 here is CAISGGETQYF. The CDR3 coding sequence is TGTGCCATATCAGGGGGGGAGACCCAGTACTTC.

In this sample, this clonotype turned up many times. This chain joins TRBV6-1 and TRBJ2-7, with D maybe TRBD2 (6 bases). The CDR3 runs to 13 residues. CDR1 is MNHNS, CDR2 SASEGT, per germline. The V end lost 9 bases, the J end lost 6 bases, and 18 bases lay between the germline ends. The CDR3 sequence is CASGEDLEAEQYF. DNA of the CDR3: TGTGCCAGTGGGGAGGACCTGGAGGCCGAGCAGTACTTC.

This clonotype was seen a few times. One junction end disagrees with the germline gene, perhaps due to a read error. The chain employs TRBV9 and TRBJ2-1; the match to TRBD2 covers 9 bases. The CDR3 has 19 amino acids. Germline assignment: CDR1 SGDLS and CDR2 YYNGEE. CDR3 nucleotides: TGTGCCAGCAGCGTAGAAGTTAGCGGGAGAGGAAGGTCGGCAAATGTGCAGTTCTTC. This encodes CASSVEVSGRGRSANVQFF.

This chain uses TRBV7-8 with TRBJ1-5; the match to TRBD1 covers 7 bases. With V trimmed by 7 bases and J by 4 bases, 4 bases remained unmatched. Per the germline V gene, CDR1 is SGHVS and CDR2 is FQNEAQ. This CDR3 spans 13 amino acids. The CDR3 DNA reads TGTGCCAGCAAGGGACAGATGAATCAGCCCCAGCATTTT. It is translated as CASKGQMNQPQHF.

This clonotype was picked up a small number of times. V usage is TRBV30 and J usage is TRBJ1-5; D is unresolved. The CDR3 is 13 amino acids. The germline V gene encodes CDR1 GTSNPN and CDR2 SVGIG (reference sequence). Trimming left V 4 bases short and J 2 bases short, with 9 bases between. DNA of the CDR3: TGTGCCTGGACTACAACGGGCAATCAGCCCCAGCATTTT. Amino acid sequence: CAWTTTGNQPQHF. Filled out from reference TRBV30 and TRBJ1-5, the complete variable domain reads SQTIHQWPATLVQPVGSPLSLECTVEGTSNPNLYWYRQAAGRGLQLLFYSVGIGQISSEVPQNLSASRPQDRQFILSSKKLLLSDSGFYLCAWTTTGNQPQHFGDGTRLSIL.

This clonotype has at least ten counts. This chain's CDR3 is CASSPRENTEAFF. In nucleotides, the CDR3 is TGTGCCAGCAGCCCTCGGGAGAACACTGAAGCTTTCTTT. The V gene is TRBV5-4, the J gene TRBJ1-1, with D uncertain. Germline CDR1 SGHNT, CDR2 YYREEE (reference sequence). Trimming took off 4 bases at V and 1 base at J, with 8 bases between the two ends. The CDR3 totals 13 residues.

The chain joins TRBV10-3 to TRBJ2-1; tentatively, D is TRBD2 (5 bases). With 0 bases removed from V and 10 bases from J, the gap between germline ends came to 10 bases. Germline CDR1 and CDR2: ENHRY and SYGVKD. This CDR3 is built from 13 residues. The CDR3 DNA reads as TGTGCCATCAGTGAGTCCGGGAACGGAGAGCAGTTCTTC. Translated, it gives CAISESGNGEQFF.

The chain joins TRBV5-4 to TRBJ2-3; tentative D call: TRBD2 (6 bases). This CDR3 contains 14 residues. Trimming cost V 1 base and J 4 bases, with 10 bases left between them. Germline V lookup: CDR1 SGHNT, CDR2 YYREEE (reference sequence). The CDR3 sequence is CASSLQGEADTQYF. CDR3 nucleotides: TGTGCCAGCAGCTTGCAAGGGGAGGCAGATACGCAGTATTTT.

The chain uses TRBV18 and TRBJ2-3; 7 nucleotides match TRBD2. The CDR3 consists of 16 residues. The V gene's germline CDR1 is KGHSH and CDR2 LQKENI. Losses at the gene ends were 1 base for V and 2 bases for J; bases not matched to a gene: 6. In nucleotides, the CDR3 is TGTGCCAGCTCACCACTTATCGGGAGGAACACAGATACGCAGTATTTT. Its translation: CASSPLIGRNTDTQYF.

This clonotype has ten or more counts. The chain is built from TRBV9 and TRBJ2-5; D gene uncertain. The CDR3 has 15 amino acids. CDR1 and CDR2 (germline): SGDLS, YYNGEE. Trimming left V 4 bases short and J 5 bases short, with 18 bases between. CDR3 nucleotides: TGTGCCAGCAGCCCAGACCCCGATTGGCGGGAGACCCAGTACTTC. Amino acids: CASSPDPDWRETQYF. Supplemented by reference TRBV9 and TRBJ2-5, the full variable domain reads DSGVTQTPKHLITATGQRVTLRCSPRSGDLSVYWYQQSLDQGLQFLIQYYNGEERAKGNILERFSAQQFPDLHSELNLSSLELGDSALYFCASSPDPDWRETQYFGPGTRLLVL.

This clonotype was counted ten times or more. The CDR3 DNA reads as TGCGCCAGCAGCTTGGAACCCGGACAGGGCCAGCCCCAGCATTTT. As protein: CASSLEPGQGQPQHF. This rearrangement joins TRBV5-1 to TRBJ1-5; 8 bases align to TRBD1. The V and J ends lost 0 bases and 7 bases, in that order; junction bases with no gene match: 6. The V gene's germline CDR1 is SGHRS and CDR2 YFSETQ. The length of the CDR3 is 15 residues.

The V gene is TRBV11-1, the J gene TRBJ2-7; TRBD1 agrees at 8 bases. CDR3 size: 13 residues. CDR1 and CDR2 (germline): SGHAT, FQDESV (reference sequence). After removal of 5 bases from V and 0 bases from J, the junction contained 0 bases not matched to a gene. The DNA of the CDR3 is TGTGCCAGCAGCGGGACAGGCTCCTACGAGCAGTACTTC. Protein product: CASSGTGSYEQYF.

This clonotype has a handful of counts. This chain joins TRBV5-1 and TRBJ2-6; no clear D. The ends were cut back, 0 bases at V and 0 bases at J, with 7 bases in the middle. CDR3 length: 16 residues. From germline, CDR1 is SGHRS and CDR2 YFSETQ. CDR3 nucleotides: TGCGCCAGCAGCTTGGGAGTCCGCTCTGGGGCCAACGTCCTGACTTTC. It translates to CASSLGVRSGANVLTF. The full variable domain, completed using reference TRBV5-1 and TRBJ2-6, is KAGVTQTPRYLIKTRGQQVTLSCSPISGHRSVSWYQQTPGQGLQFLFEYFSETQRNKGNFPGRFSGRQFSNSRSEMNVSTLELGDSALYLCASSLGVRSGANVLTFGAGSRLTVL.